The clone carrying this T cell receptor (beta chain) was detected a few times. Its cognate antigen is unknown. Depths of 1 in 200,000 to 1 in 1 million T cells were the sequencing target. Profiling relied on immunoSEQ multiplex PCR, and the TCRdb table lists in-frame clones only, not all of them. This sample has 110,000 or so clones; about 58% occur once, and the top ten carry about 39%. The entry originates in a study of cytotoxic CD8 clonotypes in ibrutinib-treated CLL. Study context: On average, each sample had some 260,000 productive templates and about 89,000 productive rearrangements.

Trimming cost V 2 bases and J 6 bases, with 18 bases left between them. This CDR3 contains 15 residues. Germline V lookup: CDR1 SGHRS, CDR2 YFSETQ. Overall study results and limits: A rise in clonality was seen at ibrutinib response, and a fall back toward baseline was seen at progression.

Source: PBMCs, taken after 24 months of ibrutinib treatment. The chain has TRBV5-1 and TRBJ2-7; D possibly corresponds to TRBD1 (5 bases). The TCR was taken from a human donor with chronic lymphocytic leukemia. The CDR3 DNA reads as TGCGCCAGCAGCTTATTGGCAGGGTCTCTAGGCGAGCAGTACTTC. Its protein product is CASSLLAGSLGEQYF. Using reference TRBV5-1 and TRBJ2-7 for the parts outside the CDR3, the full variable domain is KAGVTQTPRYLIKTRGQQVTLSCSPISGHRSVSWYQQTPGQGLQFLFEYFSETQRNKGNFPGRFSGRQFSNSRSEMNVSTLELGDSALYLCASSLLAGSLGEQYFGPGTRLTVT.